The 17 T cell receptor beta chains below were found in one sample sequenced in a study of cytomegalovirus exposure and HLA in healthy donors. The PCR used 60 Vbeta and 13 Jbeta primers. The assay was immunoSEQ multiplex PCR, and TCRdb's table has in-frame clones only and misses some. The sample holds approximately 150,000 clones, roughly 79% seen once. Sequencing was performed on PBMCs. The source of these receptors is a woman younger than 45 in good health and CMV-seronegative.

V gene TRBV5-1 combines with J gene TRBJ2-3; D is uncertain. The germline gives CDR1 SGHRS, CDR2 YFSETQ. Trimming removed 0 bases at V and 1 base at J, with 9 bases between. The CDR3 contains 15 residues. CDR3 sequence: CASSLERSGTDTQYF. DNA of the CDR3: TGCGCCAGCAGCTTGGAGAGATCTGGCACAGATACGCAGTATTTT.

The chain joins TRBV5-1 to TRBJ2-2, with D perhaps matching TRBD1 (5 bases). Trimming removed 0 bases from V and 1 base from J, with 10 bases in between. The germline CDR1 and CDR2 sequences are SGHRS and YFSETQ. CDR3 length: 16 residues. In nucleotides, the CDR3 is TGCGCCAGCAGCTTGGAATCAGGGCAGAACACCGGGGAGCTGTTTTTT. Protein: CASSLESGQNTGELFF.

V and J are TRBV4-3 and TRBJ1-5, with TRBD1 matching over 8 bases. Germline V CDR1 and CDR2: LGHNA, YSLEER. The CDR3 spans 17 residues. V was pared by 0 bases and J by 4 bases, with 8 bases of the junction left unmatched. CDR3 residues: CASSQDVSGQGNQPQHF. The CDR3, as DNA: TGCGCCAGCAGCCAAGACGTTAGTGGACAGGGAAATCAGCCCCAGCATTTT.

The chain couples TRBV2 to TRBJ2-7; TRBD1 matches 7 bases. The CDR3 loop spans 11 amino acids. Germline lookup yields CDR1 SNHLY and CDR2 FYNNEI. V gave up 10 bases and J gave up 4 bases; unmatched junction bases: 4. Here the CDR3 DNA reads TGTGCCACGGCACAGGGGTACGAGCAGTACTTC. Protein: CATAQGYEQYF.

V is TRBV30 and J is TRBJ1-6; D is uncertain. CDR1 and CDR2 (germline): GTSNPN, SVGIG (reference sequence). V lost 4 bases, J lost 6 bases, and 10 bases lay in between. The CDR3 covers 13 residues. Written as DNA, the CDR3 is TGTGCCTGGAAGGCACAGCCTAATTCACCCCTCCACTTT. It specifies CAWKAQPNSPLHF.

The chain uses TRBV4-3 and TRBJ2-7; 7 nucleotides align to TRBD2. CDR1 LGHNA and CDR2 YSLEER come from the germline V gene. The V and J ends lost 0 bases and 5 bases, in that order; junction bases with no gene match: 7. There are 15 residues in the CDR3. The CDR3 coding sequence is TGCGCCAGCAGCCAAGACCGGGCGGGGAGGGACGAGCAGTACTTC. Protein: CASSQDRAGRDEQYF.

The chain couples TRBV30 to TRBJ2-4; D is perhaps TRBD1 (5 bases). The CDR3 runs to 14 residues. Trimming removed 2 bases at V and 8 bases at J, with 16 bases between. In germline, CDR1 is GTSNPN, CDR2 SVGIG (reference sequence). In DNA, the CDR3 is TGTGCCTGGAGTCGATGGCAGGGTGAACACATTCAGTACTTC. Encoded protein: CAWSRWQGEHIQYF.

The chain combines TRBV4-1 with TRBJ2-7, with 11 bases that match TRBD1. Germline trimming cut 1 base from V and 4 bases from J; bases unmatched to any gene: 6. This CDR3 region has 16 residues. Germline CDR1 is MGHRA and CDR2 is YSYEKL. CDR3 loop: CASSQGWTGGQYEQYF. CDR3 bases: TGCGCCAGCAGCCAAGGCTGGACAGGGGGCCAGTACGAGCAGTACTTC.

V gene TRBV7-2 combines with J gene TRBJ1-1, with 7 positions matching TRBD1. V lost 4 bases to trimming and J lost 4 bases; unmatched junction nucleotides: 3. The V gene's germline CDR1 is SGHTA and CDR2 FQGNSA. The CDR3 is 13 residues long. The CDR3 protein is CASSSDRATEAFF. The CDR3 DNA sequence: TGTGCCAGCAGCTCCGACAGGGCCACTGAAGCTTTCTTT.

The genes are TRBV9 and TRBJ2-7, with 7 nucleotides matching TRBD1. The CDR3 loop spans 14 amino acids. CDR1 SGDLS and CDR2 YYNGEE come from the germline V gene. J lost 0 bases, V lost 4 bases, and 4 bases had no gene match. The CDR3 reads CASSWQGDSYEQYF. The CDR3 DNA reads as TGTGCCAGCAGCTGGCAGGGGGACTCCTACGAGCAGTACTTC.

The CDR3 region is CASSSLAGGEKQTQYF. Written as DNA, the CDR3 is TGTGCCAGCAGTTCTCTAGCGGGCGGGGAAAAACAGACCCAGTACTTC. The V call is TRBV6-5, the J call TRBJ2-5; TRBD2 matches 8 bases. This CDR3 is built from 16 residues. Germline lookup yields CDR1 MNHEY and CDR2 SVGAGI. Trimming cost V 4 bases and J 6 bases; bases outside gene matches: 13.

V and J are TRBV12-5 and TRBJ1-2, with 8 positions matching TRBD1. The V gene's germline CDR1 is LGHNT and CDR2 FRNRAP. The CDR3 sequence is 19 residues long. With 1 base clipped from V and 4 bases from J, the junction kept 17 bases outside the gene matches. CDR3 bases: TGTGCTAGTGGTTTGGCGACCGGGACAGGTCTTACTCGGGTCTATGGCTACACCTTC. It is translated as CASGLATGTGLTRVYGYTF.

This clone was counted between two and nine times. The V call is TRBV9, the J call TRBJ1-1; no firm D call. Trimming shortened V by 0 bases and J by 2 bases, and 8 bases separated the two germline ends. The CDR3 loop spans 14 amino acids. Looked up from germline, CDR1 is SGDLS and CDR2 is YYNGEE. The CDR3 loop is CASSVDVANTEAFF. For the CDR3, the DNA is TGTGCCAGCAGCGTAGATGTGGCTAACACTGAAGCTTTCTTT.

CDR3 sequence reads: CASSLRVDRDNSPLHF. The CDR3 DNA reads TGTGCCAGCAGCCTTCGAGTGGACAGGGACAATTCACCCCTCCACTTT. This chain joins TRBV9 and TRBJ1-6; TRBD1 matches 8 bases. Looked up from germline, CDR1 is SGDLS and CDR2 is YYNGEE. The junction had 10 bases not matched to a gene; V was cut back by 4 bases and J by 7 bases. CDR3 length equals 16 residues.

The chain has TRBV5-5 and TRBJ2-6, with 8 bases fitting TRBD1. The length of the CDR3 is 17 residues. Trimming removed 0 bases from V and 1 base from J; junction bases left unmatched: 3. Germline-derived CDR1 and CDR2 are SGHKS and YYEKEE (reference sequence). The CDR3 region is CASSLGQGLSGANVLTF. The CDR3 bases are TGTGCCAGCAGCTTGGGACAGGGGCTTTCTGGGGCCAACGTCCTGACTTTC.

The chain uses TRBV2 and TRBJ2-2, with TRBD2 as a possible D gene (6 bases). V was cut by 5 bases and J by 1 base, with 11 bases left in between. This CDR3 is built from 15 residues. CDR1 and CDR2 from the germline V gene are SNHLY and FYNNEI. CDR3 loop: CASSRPAGNTGELFF. The CDR3 region has the DNA TGTGCCAGCAGTCGGCCAGCGGGGAACACCGGGGAGCTGTTTTTT.

This chain uses TRBV9 with TRBJ1-1, with D possibly being TRBD1 (5 bases). Trimming pared 1 base from V and 1 base from J, leaving 14 bases between. The CDR3 is 16 amino acids. The germline CDR1 and CDR2 sequences are SGDLS and YYNGEE. CDR3 nucleotides: TGTGCCAGCAGCGTACACGCGGGGCAGGAGAACACTGAAGCTTTCTTT. This encodes CASSVHAGQENTEAFF.